A selection of T cell receptor beta chains follows, all from one sample in a study of blood T cell repertoires in COVID-19. Assay: immunoSEQ multiplex PCR; the TCRdb copy retains only in-frame clones and omits some. The table has approximately 260,000 clones, 82% seen once. The source material was peripheral blood. These receptors were obtained from a woman aged 60-70 years with active or convalescent COVID-19. Both conserved end residues are part of each CDR3. The order of the fields is V gene, J gene, D gene, clone size, CDR3 DNA, CDR3 protein. The D gene is left open where the match is weak. Only part of the rows carry a size: once, few, many, or a class if the clone is expanded.

v_call: TRBV21-1
j_call: TRBJ1-1
d_call: NA
clone_size: NA
cdr3_nt: TGTGCCAGCAGCACAGGGAGGGTGGAAGCTTTCTTT
cdr3_aa: CASSTGRVEAFF

v_call: TRBV28
j_call: TRBJ2-7
d_call: NA
clone_size: once
cdr3_nt: TGTGCCAGCAGTTTTGAGACGGGGAACTCCTACGAGCAGTACTTC
cdr3_aa: CASSFETGNSYEQYF

v_call: TRBV27
j_call: TRBJ2-3
d_call: TRBD1
clone_size: few
cdr3_nt: TGTGCCAGCAGCCTCCTTGGCGGGACAGGGGGACGGAATACGCAGTATTTT
cdr3_aa: CASSLLGGTGGRNTQYF

v_call: TRBV6-5
j_call: TRBJ2-7
d_call: NA
clone_size: NA
cdr3_nt: TGTGCCAGCGCGCGGGCGGAGACACCTTACGAGCAGTACTTC
cdr3_aa: CASARAETPYEQYF

v_call: TRBV7-9
j_call: TRBJ1-2
d_call: NA
clone_size: NA
cdr3_nt: TGTGCCAGCAGCTTAGACATCTATGGCTACACCTTC
cdr3_aa: CASSLDIYGYTF

v_call: TRBV11-2
j_call: TRBJ1-3
d_call: NA
clone_size: NA
cdr3_nt: TGTGCCAGCAGCCGCCAATTCGGGGGATCTGGAAACACCATATATTTT
cdr3_aa: CASSRQFGGSGNTIYF

v_call: TRBV4-1
j_call: TRBJ2-7
d_call: TRBD1
clone_size: NA
cdr3_nt: TGCGCCAGCAGCCGAGACAGGGGAACCTACGAGCAGTACTTC
cdr3_aa: CASSRDRGTYEQYF

v_call: TRBV2
j_call: TRBJ2-5
d_call: TRBD1
clone_size: NA
cdr3_nt: TGTGCCAGCAGCGGACAGGGGGTTTCAGGCGAGACCCAGTACTTC
cdr3_aa: CASSGQGVSGETQYF

v_call: TRBV5-4
j_call: TRBJ1-1
d_call: TRBD1
clone_size: NA
cdr3_nt: TGTGCCAGCAGCTTAAAGGGGGCCATGAACACTGAAGCTTTCTTT
cdr3_aa: CASSLKGAMNTEAFF

v_call: TRBV19
j_call: TRBJ2-1
d_call: TRBD1
clone_size: few
cdr3_nt: TGTGCCAGTAGTATAGATCCAGAGGGGGCCAGCTACAATGAGCAGTTCTTC
cdr3_aa: CASSIDPEGASYNEQFF

v_call: TRBV7-8
j_call: TRBJ1-4
d_call: TRBD1
clone_size: NA
cdr3_nt: TGTGCCAGCAGCTTGTCCGAGACAGGGGAAGAAAAACTGTTTTTT
cdr3_aa: CASSLSETGEEKLFF

v_call: TRBV5-5
j_call: TRBJ2-7
d_call: NA
clone_size: NA
cdr3_nt: TGTGCCAGCAGCTTGGGTCTCGAGGGCTACGAGCAGTACTTC
cdr3_aa: CASSLGLEGYEQYF

v_call: TRBV19
j_call: TRBJ1-1
d_call: NA
clone_size: NA
cdr3_nt: TGTGCCAGTAGTATTAACAGAAAAGCTTTCTTT
cdr3_aa: CASSINRKAFF

v_call: TRBV24-1
j_call: TRBJ1-2
d_call: NA
clone_size: NA
cdr3_nt: TGTGCCACCAGTGGGGAGAGAAACACCCTTAATGGCTACACCTTC
cdr3_aa: CATSGERNTLNGYTF

v_call: TRBV2
j_call: TRBJ1-2
d_call: NA
clone_size: few
cdr3_nt: TGTGCCAGCAGTGGCGTGGGGAACGGGGGCTATGGCTACACCTTC
cdr3_aa: CASSGVGNGGYGYTF

v_call: TRBV5-1
j_call: TRBJ2-3
d_call: NA
clone_size: NA
cdr3_nt: TGCGCCAGCAGCCCCCGCTCGACAGTCTTCGACACAGATACGCAGTATTTT
cdr3_aa: CASSPRSTVFDTDTQYF

v_call: TRBV4-1
j_call: TRBJ1-1
d_call: NA
clone_size: NA
cdr3_nt: TGCGCCAGCAGCCAAGATGGCCGGAAGGGGGTGATTCCTGAAGCTTTCTTT
cdr3_aa: CASSQDGRKGVIPEAFF

v_call: TRBV3-1/TRBV3-2
j_call: TRBJ1-1
d_call: NA
clone_size: NA
cdr3_nt: TGTGCCAGCAGCCAAGCCCGGTTCACTGAAGCTTTCTTT
cdr3_aa: CASSQARFTEAFF

v_call: TRBV29-1
j_call: TRBJ1-1
d_call: TRBD1
clone_size: NA
cdr3_nt: TGCAGCGTTGAGGGACAGGGAAGCACTGAAGCTTTCTTT
cdr3_aa: CSVEGQGSTEAFF

v_call: TRBV5-1
j_call: TRBJ1-4
d_call: TRBD1
clone_size: NA
cdr3_nt: TGCGCCAGCAGCTCAGGGGGAATCGATGAAAAACTGTTTTTT
cdr3_aa: CASSSGGIDEKLFF

v_call: TRBV10-1
j_call: TRBJ1-6
d_call: NA
clone_size: once
cdr3_nt: TGCGCCAGCAGTGAGTCGGGGCAGGAGTACACCCGGTCACCCTATAATTCACCCCTCCACTTT
cdr3_aa: CASSESGQEYTRSPYNSPLHF

v_call: TRBV5-1
j_call: TRBJ2-5
d_call: TRBD1
clone_size: NA
cdr3_nt: TGCGCCAGCAGCCCGGACAGGTTAAAAGAGACCCAGTACTTC
cdr3_aa: CASSPDRLKETQYF

v_call: TRBV7-8
j_call: TRBJ2-7
d_call: NA
clone_size: once
cdr3_nt: TGTGCCAGCAGCTTAGCGATCATAGCAGGATGGACAATAAAAAGCTCCTACGAGCAGTACTTC
cdr3_aa: CASSLAIIAGWTIKSSYEQYF

v_call: TRBV4-3
j_call: TRBJ1-1
d_call: NA
clone_size: NA
cdr3_nt: TGCGCCAGCAGCCAAGATTTCCCTTGGAACACTGAAGCTTTCTTT
cdr3_aa: CASSQDFPWNTEAFF

v_call: TRBV7-3
j_call: TRBJ1-1
d_call: NA
clone_size: NA
cdr3_nt: TGTGCCAGCAGCCCCGGGTTTGGGACTGAAGCTTTCTTT
cdr3_aa: CASSPGFGTEAFF

v_call: TRBV5-1
j_call: TRBJ2-6
d_call: TRBD1
clone_size: NA
cdr3_nt: TGCGCCAGCAGCCCTGGGGCTTGGGACAGCCGCTCTGGGGCCAACGTCCTGACTTTC
cdr3_aa: CASSPGAWDSRSGANVLTF

v_call: TRBV5-1
j_call: TRBJ2-5
d_call: TRBD2
clone_size: NA
cdr3_nt: TGCGCCAGCAGCCCCCAGCGGGGCAGCCGAGAGACCCAGTACTTC
cdr3_aa: CASSPQRGSRETQYF